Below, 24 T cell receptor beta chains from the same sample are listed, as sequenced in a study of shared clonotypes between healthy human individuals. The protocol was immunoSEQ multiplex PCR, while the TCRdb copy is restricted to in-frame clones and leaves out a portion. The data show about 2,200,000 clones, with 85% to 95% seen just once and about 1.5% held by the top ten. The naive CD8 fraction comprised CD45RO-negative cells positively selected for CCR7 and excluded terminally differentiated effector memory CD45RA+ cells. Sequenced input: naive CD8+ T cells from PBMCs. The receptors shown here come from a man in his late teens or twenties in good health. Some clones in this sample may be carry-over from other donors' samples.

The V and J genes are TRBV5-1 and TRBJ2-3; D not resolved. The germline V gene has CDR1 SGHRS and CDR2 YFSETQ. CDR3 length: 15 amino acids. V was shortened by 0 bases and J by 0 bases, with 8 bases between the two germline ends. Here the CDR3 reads CASSLAITSTDTQYF. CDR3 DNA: TGCGCCAGCAGCTTGGCCATAACTAGCACAGATACGCAGTATTTT.

Here the CDR3 reads CASTFRVGANEKLFF. The CDR3 DNA is TGTGCCAGCACCTTTAGGGTGGGGGCTAATGAAAAACTGTTTTTT. The chain couples TRBV27 to TRBJ1-4; TRBD1 is a possible D gene (5 bases). The CDR3 length is 15 residues. The germline V and J ends were trimmed by 7 bases and 3 bases, with 15 bases remaining between them. The germline CDR1 and CDR2 sequences are MNHEY and SMNVEV (reference sequence).

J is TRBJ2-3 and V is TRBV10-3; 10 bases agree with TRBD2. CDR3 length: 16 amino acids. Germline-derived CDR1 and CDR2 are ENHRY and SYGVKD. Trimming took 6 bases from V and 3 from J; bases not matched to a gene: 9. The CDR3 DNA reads TGTGCCATCAGACCTCTAGCGGGAGAGGGAACAGATACGCAGTATTTT. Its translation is CAIRPLAGEGTDTQYF.

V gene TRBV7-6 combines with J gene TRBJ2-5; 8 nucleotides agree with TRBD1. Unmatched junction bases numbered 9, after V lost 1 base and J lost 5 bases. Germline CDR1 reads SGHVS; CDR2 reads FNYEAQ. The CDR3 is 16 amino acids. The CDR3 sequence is CASSLGVAGGWETQYF. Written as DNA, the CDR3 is TGTGCCAGCAGCTTAGGGGTTGCAGGGGGCTGGGAGACCCAGTACTTC.

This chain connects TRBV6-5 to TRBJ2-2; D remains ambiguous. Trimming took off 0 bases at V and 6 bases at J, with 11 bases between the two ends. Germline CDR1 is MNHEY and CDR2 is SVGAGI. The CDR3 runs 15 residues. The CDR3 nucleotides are TGTGCCAGCAGTTACTCCGGTGGTTTTCCCGGGGAGCTGTTTTTT. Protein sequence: CASSYSGGFPGELFF.

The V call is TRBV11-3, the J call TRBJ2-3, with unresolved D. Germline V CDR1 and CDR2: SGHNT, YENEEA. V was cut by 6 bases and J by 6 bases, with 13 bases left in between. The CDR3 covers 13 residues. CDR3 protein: CASSPIHGDTQYF. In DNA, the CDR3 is TGTGCCAGCAGTCCGATCCATGGCGATACGCAGTATTTT.

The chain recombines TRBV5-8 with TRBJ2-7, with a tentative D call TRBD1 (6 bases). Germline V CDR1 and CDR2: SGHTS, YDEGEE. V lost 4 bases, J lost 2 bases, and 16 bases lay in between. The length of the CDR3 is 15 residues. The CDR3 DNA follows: TGTGCCAGCAGCCCGAGCTTCGGGACAACCTACGAGCAGTACTTC. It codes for CASSPSFGTTYEQYF.

The DNA for the CDR3 is TGTGCCAGCAGCCAAATTAGGTCTAGCGGGAGCTACAATGAGCAGTTCTTC. Its translation: CASSQIRSSGSYNEQFF. The chain carries TRBV7-8 and TRBJ2-1; 10 nucleotides agree with TRBD2. Germline assignment: CDR1 SGHVS and CDR2 FQNEAQ. The ends lost 5 bases at V and 3 bases at J; junction bases unmatched: 10. The CDR3 loop spans 17 amino acids. The complete variable domain, with remaining parts taken from reference TRBV7-8 and TRBJ2-1, reads GAGVSQSPRYKVAKRGQDVALRCDPISGHVSLFWYQQALGQGPEFLTYFQNEAQLDKSGLPSDRFFAERPEGSVSTLKIQRTQQEDSAVYLCASSQIRSSGSYNEQFFGPGTRLTVL.

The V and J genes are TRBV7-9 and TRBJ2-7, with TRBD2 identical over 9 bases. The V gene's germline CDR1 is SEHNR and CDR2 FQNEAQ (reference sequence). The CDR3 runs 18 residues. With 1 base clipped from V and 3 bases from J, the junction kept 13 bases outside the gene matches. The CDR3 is CASSLEGQRLAEGYEQYF. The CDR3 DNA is TGTGCCAGCAGCTTAGAGGGGCAACGACTAGCGGAAGGCTACGAGCAGTACTTC.

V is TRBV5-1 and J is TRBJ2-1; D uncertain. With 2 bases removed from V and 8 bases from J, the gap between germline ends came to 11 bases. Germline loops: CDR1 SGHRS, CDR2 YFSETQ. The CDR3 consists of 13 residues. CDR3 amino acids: CASSLSDVDEQFF. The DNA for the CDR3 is TGCGCCAGCAGCTTAAGTGACGTCGATGAGCAGTTCTTC.

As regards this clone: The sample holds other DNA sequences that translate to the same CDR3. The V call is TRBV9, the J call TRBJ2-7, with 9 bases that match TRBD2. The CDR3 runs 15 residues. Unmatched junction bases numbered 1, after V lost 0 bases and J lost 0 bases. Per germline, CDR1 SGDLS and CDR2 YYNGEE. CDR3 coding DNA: TGTGCCAGCAGCGTAGGTAGCGGGAGCTCCTACGAGCAGTACTTC. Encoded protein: CASSVGSGSSYEQYF.

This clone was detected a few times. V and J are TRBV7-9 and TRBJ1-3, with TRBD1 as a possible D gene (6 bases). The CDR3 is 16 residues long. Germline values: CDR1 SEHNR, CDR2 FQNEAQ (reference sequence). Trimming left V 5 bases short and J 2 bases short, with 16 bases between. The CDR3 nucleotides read TGTGCCAGCAGCGAAACCCAGGGGCGTCCTGGAAACACCATATATTTT. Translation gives CASSETQGRPGNTIYF.

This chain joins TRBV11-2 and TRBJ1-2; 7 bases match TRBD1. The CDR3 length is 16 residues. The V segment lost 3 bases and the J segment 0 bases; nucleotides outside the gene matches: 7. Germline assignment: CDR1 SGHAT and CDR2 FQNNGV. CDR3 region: CASSLTRQGPNYGYTF. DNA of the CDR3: TGTGCCAGCAGCTTGACAAGACAGGGACCTAACTATGGCTACACCTTC.

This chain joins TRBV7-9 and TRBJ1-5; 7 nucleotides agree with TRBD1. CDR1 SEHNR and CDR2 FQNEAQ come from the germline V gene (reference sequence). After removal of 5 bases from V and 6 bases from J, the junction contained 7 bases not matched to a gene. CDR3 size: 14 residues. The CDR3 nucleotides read TGTGCCAGCAGCGCAGGGGGTACAGGTCAGCCCCAGCATTTT. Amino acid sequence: CASSAGGTGQPQHF. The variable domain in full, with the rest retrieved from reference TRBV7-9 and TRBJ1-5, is DTGVSQNPRHKITKRGQNVTFRCDPISEHNRLYWYRQTLGQGPEFLTYFQNEAQLEKSRLLSDRFSAERPKGSFSTLEIQRTEQGDSAMYLCASSAGGTGQPQHFGDGTRLSIL.

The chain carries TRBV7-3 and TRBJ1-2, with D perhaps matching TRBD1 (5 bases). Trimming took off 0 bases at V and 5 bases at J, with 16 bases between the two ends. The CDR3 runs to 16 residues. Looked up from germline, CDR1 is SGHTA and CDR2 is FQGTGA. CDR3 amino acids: CASSLTPRGGSYGYTF. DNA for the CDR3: TGTGCCAGCAGCTTAACACCTCGGGGGGGATCGTATGGCTACACCTTC.

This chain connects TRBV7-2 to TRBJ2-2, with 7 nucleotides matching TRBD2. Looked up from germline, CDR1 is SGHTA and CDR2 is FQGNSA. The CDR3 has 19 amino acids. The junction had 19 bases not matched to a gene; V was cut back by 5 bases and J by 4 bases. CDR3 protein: CASSLEPGLAGDLTGELFF. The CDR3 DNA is TGTGCCAGCAGCCTGGAGCCGGGCTTGGCGGGAGACCTCACCGGGGAGCTGTTTTTT. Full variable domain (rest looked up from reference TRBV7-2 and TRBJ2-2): GAGVSQSPSNKVTEKGKDVELRCDPISGHTALYWYRQSLGQGLEFLIYFQGNSAPDKSGLPSDRFSAERTGGSVSTLTIQRTQQEDSAVYLCASSLEPGLAGDLTGELFFGEGSRLTVL.

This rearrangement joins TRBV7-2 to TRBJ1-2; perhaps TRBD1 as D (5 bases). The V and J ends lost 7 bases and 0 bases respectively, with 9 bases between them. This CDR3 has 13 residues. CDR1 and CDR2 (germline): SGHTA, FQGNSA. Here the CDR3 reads CASTPTANYGYTF. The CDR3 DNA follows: TGTGCCAGCACGCCGACAGCTAACTATGGCTACACCTTC. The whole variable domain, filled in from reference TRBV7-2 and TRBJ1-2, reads GAGVSQSPSNKVTEKGKDVELRCDPISGHTALYWYRQSLGQGLEFLIYFQGNSAPDKSGLPSDRFSAERTGGSVSTLTIQRTQQEDSAVYLCASTPTANYGYTFGSGTRLTVV.

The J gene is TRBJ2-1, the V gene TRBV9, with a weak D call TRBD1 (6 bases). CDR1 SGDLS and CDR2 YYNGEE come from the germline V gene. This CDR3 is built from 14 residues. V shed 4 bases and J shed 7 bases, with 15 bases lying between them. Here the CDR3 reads CASSPTLQGNEQFF. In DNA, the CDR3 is TGTGCCAGCAGCCCGACCCTACAGGGTAATGAGCAGTTCTTC.

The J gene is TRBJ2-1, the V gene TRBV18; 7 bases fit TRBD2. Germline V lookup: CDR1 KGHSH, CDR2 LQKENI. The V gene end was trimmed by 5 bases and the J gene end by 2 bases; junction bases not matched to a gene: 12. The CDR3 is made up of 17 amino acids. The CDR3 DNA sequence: TGTGCCAGCTCATCCCGAACTAGCGTCCTTACCTACAATGAGCAGTTCTTC. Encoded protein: CASSSRTSVLTYNEQFF.

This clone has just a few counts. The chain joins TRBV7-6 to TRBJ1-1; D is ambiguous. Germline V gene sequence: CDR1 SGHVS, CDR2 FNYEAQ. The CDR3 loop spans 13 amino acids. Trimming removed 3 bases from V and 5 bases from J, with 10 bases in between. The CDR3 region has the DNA TGTGCCAGCAGCTTGGAAATTAGGACTGAAGCTTTCTTT. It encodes CASSLEIRTEAFF.

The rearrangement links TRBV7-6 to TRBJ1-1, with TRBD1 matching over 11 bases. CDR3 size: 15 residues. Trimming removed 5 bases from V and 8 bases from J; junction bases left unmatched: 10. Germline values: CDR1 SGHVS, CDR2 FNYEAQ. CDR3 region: CASSGAGTGGVEAFF. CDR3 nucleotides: TGTGCCAGCAGCGGCGCCGGGACAGGGGGAGTAGAAGCTTTCTTT.

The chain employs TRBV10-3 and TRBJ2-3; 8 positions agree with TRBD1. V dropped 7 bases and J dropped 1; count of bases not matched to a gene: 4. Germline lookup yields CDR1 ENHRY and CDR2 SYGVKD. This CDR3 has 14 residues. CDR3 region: CAITRTGRTDTQYF. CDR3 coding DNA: TGTGCCATCACTAGGACAGGGCGCACAGATACGCAGTATTTT.

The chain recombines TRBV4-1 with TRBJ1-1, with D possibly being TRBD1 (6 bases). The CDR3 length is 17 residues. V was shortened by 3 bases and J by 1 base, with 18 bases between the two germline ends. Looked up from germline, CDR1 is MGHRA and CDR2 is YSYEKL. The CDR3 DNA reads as TGCGCCAGCAGCCACTCGGGTCAGGACAGCCGGAACACTGAAGCTTTCTTT. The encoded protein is CASSHSGQDSRNTEAFF.

In nucleotides, the CDR3 is TGTGCCAGCAGCCGGATCCTCCCTACCTACGAGCAGTACTTC. This encodes CASSRILPTYEQYF. This rearrangement joins TRBV6-5 to TRBJ2-5; the D is unclear. The end of the DNA fits TRBJ2-7 better, so the J call may be wrong. The CDR3 extends over 14 amino acids. The germline gives CDR1 MNHEY, CDR2 SVGAGI.